Following are 26 T cell receptor beta chains from one sample sequenced in a study of blood T cell repertoires in COVID-19 (dated by TCRdb to about 2020). Receptor libraries were prepared by the immunoSEQ multiplex PCR assay. What TCRdb holds here is the immuneACCESS table cut down to in-frame rearrangements. Part of the clones is not present; checked against another copy, under half of the missing clones reflect an unresolved V gene, and the others are unexplained. The sample table shows 210,000 or so clones, and 89% are seen once. The ten largest clones take up roughly 5% of the sample. The sample taken for sequencing was peripheral blood. These TCRs come from a woman aged 40 to 50 with acute or convalescent COVID-19.

The gene calls are TRBV5-1 and TRBJ1-2, with 8 bases aligning to TRBD1. The CDR3 is made up of 14 amino acids. Germline V gene lookup returns CDR1 SGHRS and CDR2 YFSETQ. Losses at the gene ends were 1 base for V and 6 bases for J; bases not matched to a gene: 5. The CDR3: CASSLTGGEHGYTF. CDR3 DNA sequence: TGCGCCAGCAGCTTGACAGGGGGTGAACATGGCTACACCTTC.

For this clone: Other DNA variants within this sample encode the same CDR3. The chain links TRBV5-1 to TRBJ1-1; no definite D call. The CDR3 totals 14 residues. Germline V CDR1 and CDR2: SGHRS, YFSETQ. Trimming cost V 0 bases and J 2 bases, with 8 bases left between them. The CDR3 loop is CASSLATGNTEAFF. CDR3 nucleotides: TGCGCCAGCAGCTTGGCCACGGGAAACACTGAAGCTTTCTTT.

The chain couples TRBV19 to TRBJ2-4, with 8 bases fitting TRBD1. The CDR3 covers 19 residues. The germline V gene has CDR1 LNHDA and CDR2 SQIVND (reference sequence). The V and J ends lost 1 base and 0 bases, in that order; junction bases with no gene match: 11. In nucleotides, the CDR3 is TGTGCCAGTAGTATAGCTCTCGCCGGGACAGGCCTAGCCAAAAACATTCAGTACTTC. It specifies CASSIALAGTGLAKNIQYF.

The chain is built from TRBV10-3 and TRBJ2-7, with D tentatively TRBD2 (6 bases). The CDR3 is 13 residues long. Trimming cost V 5 bases and J 6 bases, with 14 bases left between them. Germline V gene lookup returns CDR1 ENHRY and CDR2 SYGVKD. The CDR3 nucleotides are TGTGCCATCAGTCCGGGACTGAGTGGCGAGCAGTACGTC. Protein product: CAISPGLSGEQYV.

CDR3 in amino acids: CASTPQGSDTQYF. In nucleotides, the CDR3 is TGTGCCAGCACCCCCCAGGGGTCAGATACGCAGTATTTT. The gene calls are TRBV6-5 and TRBJ2-3; tentative D call: TRBD1 (6 bases). Germline assignment: CDR1 MNHEY and CDR2 SVGAGI. V gave up 7 bases and J gave up 4 bases, with 12 bases separating them. The CDR3 totals 13 residues.

CDR3 region: CASRETGGNYGYTF. The CDR3 DNA sequence: TGTGCCAGCAGGGAGACAGGGGGCAACTATGGCTACACCTTC. This chain links TRBV2 with TRBJ1-2, with 10 bases matching TRBD1. CDR1 is SNHLY and CDR2 is FYNNEI in the germline V gene. Losses at the gene ends were 6 bases for V and 2 bases for J; bases not matched to a gene: 3. The CDR3 runs to 14 residues. Full variable domain (missing parts from reference TRBV2 and TRBJ1-2): EPEVTQTPSHQVTQMGQEVILRCVPISNHLYFYWYRQILGQKVEFLVSFYNNEISEKSEIFDDQFSVERPDGSNFTLKIRSTKLEDSAMYFCASRETGGNYGYTFGSGTRLTVV.

This chain connects TRBV6-5 to TRBJ2-3; D remains ambiguous. This CDR3 spans 11 amino acids. V gave up 8 bases and J gave up 2 bases, with 5 bases separating them. Germline assignment: CDR1 MNHEY and CDR2 SVGAGI. The CDR3 is CASGNTDTQYF. CDR3 nucleotide sequence: TGTGCCAGCGGCAACACAGATACGCAGTATTTT.

The V call is TRBV7-3, the J call TRBJ1-1, with a tentative D call TRBD1 (5 bases). The germline V and J ends were trimmed by 5 bases and 5 bases, with 15 bases remaining between them. Looked up from germline, CDR1 is SGHTA and CDR2 is FQGTGA. CDR3 size: 14 residues. CDR3 sequence (DNA): TGTGCCAGCAGCCCTTGGTCTGGGGGGACTGAAGCTTTCTTT. This encodes CASSPWSGGTEAFF. Looking up the rest from reference TRBV7-3 and TRBJ1-1 gives the full variable domain: GAGVSQTPSNKVTEKGKYVELRCDPISGHTALYWYRQSLGQGPEFLIYFQGTGAADDSGLPNDRFFAVRPEGSVSTLKIQRTERGDSAVYLCASSPWSGGTEAFFGQGTRLTVV.

The chain couples TRBV18 to TRBJ1-1; D unclear. V lost 8 bases, J lost 2 bases, and 12 bases lay in between. The germline V gene encodes CDR1 KGHSH and CDR2 LQKENI. The CDR3 extends over 13 amino acids. Written as DNA, the CDR3 is TGTGCCAGCGCAGAAATTTTAAACACTGAAGCTTTCTTT. Residues: CASAEILNTEAFF.

This clone was observed once. One end of the junction is discordant with germline, which a read error may explain. This chain connects TRBV3-1 (or the pseudogene TRBV3-2) to TRBJ1-1; 8 bases match TRBD1. This CDR3 contains 14 residues. Looked up from germline, CDR1 is LGHDT and CDR2 is YNNKEL (reference sequence). The CDR3 DNA sequence: TGTGCCAGCAGCCAATCACAGGGGGTAACTGGAGCTTTCTTT. Translating it yields CASSQSQGVTGAFF.

This clone was recorded only once. V usage is TRBV6-5 and J usage is TRBJ1-1; TRBD1 aligns across 7 bases. From germline, CDR1 is MNHEY and CDR2 SVGAGI. After removal of 3 bases from V and 8 bases from J, the junction contained 6 bases not matched to a gene. The CDR3 consists of 13 residues. The chain's CDR3 is CASSYTGAEEAFF. In DNA form, the CDR3 reads TGTGCCAGCAGTTATACAGGGGCAGAAGAAGCTTTCTTT.

V and J are TRBV11-2 and TRBJ2-3; the D is unclear. Trimming pared 3 bases from V and 6 bases from J, leaving 13 bases between. Germline V gene data show CDR1 as SGHAT and CDR2 as FQNNGV. This CDR3 is built from 14 residues. The CDR3 sequence: CASSFTTRKDTQYF. In DNA form, the CDR3 reads TGTGCCAGCAGCTTTACTACTCGCAAGGATACGCAGTATTTT.

This rearrangement joins TRBV11-2 to TRBJ1-5; tentatively, D is TRBD1 (5 bases). This CDR3 spans 13 amino acids. The V gene's germline CDR1 is SGHAT and CDR2 FQNNGV. V lost 1 base, J lost 7 bases, and 8 bases lay in between. The CDR3 spells CASSLAPGQPQHF. The CDR3 bases are TGTGCCAGCAGCTTAGCCCCAGGGCAGCCCCAGCATTTT.

This sequence joins TRBV2 and TRBJ1-2, with TRBD1 matching over 9 bases. The J segment lost 4 bases and the V segment lost 0 bases, leaving 3 bases of the junction unmatched. The CDR3 length is 15 residues. The germline V gene encodes CDR1 SNHLY and CDR2 FYNNEI. CDR3 region: CASSEATGGSYGYTF. For the CDR3, the DNA is TGTGCCAGCAGTGAAGCGACAGGGGGGAGCTATGGCTACACCTTC.

This chain joins TRBV6-2 or TRBV6-3 and TRBJ1-4; D is possibly TRBD1 (6 bases). The CDR3 covers 13 residues. V was shortened by 4 bases and J by 8 bases, with 11 bases between the two germline ends. CDR1 is MNHEY and CDR2 is SVGEGT in the germline V gene. The CDR3 region has the DNA TGTGCCAGCAGTTCTAATACAGGGGAAAAACTGTTTTTT. Translating gives CASSSNTGEKLFF.

This clone was recorded only once. This chain uses TRBV6-5 with TRBJ2-5; 11 nucleotides line up with TRBD2. This CDR3 has 15 residues. The germline gives CDR1 MNHEY, CDR2 SVGAGI. Trimming removed 6 bases from V and 5 bases from J; junction bases left unmatched: 8. The CDR3 region is CASRPLAGGLETQYF. The CDR3 coding sequence is TGTGCCAGCAGACCCCTAGCGGGGGGATTGGAGACCCAGTACTTC.

The rearrangement joins TRBV29-1 to TRBJ1-5; 12 bases line up with TRBD1. Germline V gene data show CDR1 as SQVTM and CDR2 as ANQGSEA. The CDR3 spans 13 residues. Trimming cost V 6 bases and J 3 bases; bases outside gene matches: 0. The CDR3 nucleotides are TGCAGCGTGGGACAGGGGGCCAATCAGCCCCAGCATTTT. It translates to CSVGQGANQPQHF. Looking up the rest from reference TRBV29-1 and TRBJ1-5 gives the full variable domain: SAVISQKPSRDICQRGTSLTIQCQVDSQVTMMFWYRQQPGQSLTLIATANQGSEATYESGFVIDKFPISRPNLTFSTLTVSNMSPEDSSIYLCSVGQGANQPQHFGDGTRLSIL.

V and J are TRBV11-2 and TRBJ1-4, with D perhaps TRBD1 (6 bases). This CDR3 region has 18 residues. V was shortened by 4 bases and J by 4 bases, with 22 bases between the two germline ends. CDR1 SGHAT and CDR2 FQNNGV come from the germline V gene. The CDR3 region has the DNA TGTGCCAGCAGCTATAAGAGGGGGACACTGAGGAGTAATGAAAAACTGTTTTTT. As protein: CASSYKRGTLRSNEKLFF.

The J gene is TRBJ1-1, the V gene TRBV19; no reliable D call. The CDR3 has 15 amino acids. Trimming took off 0 bases at V and 0 bases at J, with 8 bases between the two ends. Germline V lookup: CDR1 LNHDA, CDR2 SQIVND (reference sequence). The CDR3 protein is CASSIEESMNTEAFF. The CDR3 nucleotides read TGTGCCAGTAGTATAGAGGAGAGCATGAACACTGAAGCTTTCTTT.

This chain links TRBV5-1 with TRBJ1-5; the match to TRBD1 covers 11 bases. The CDR3 length is 14 residues. Trimming at V came to 3 bases and at J to 6 bases, leaving 2 bases not matched to a gene. The germline gives CDR1 SGHRS, CDR2 YFSETQ. The CDR3: CASSSGQGVQPQHF. The CDR3 DNA is TGCGCCAGCAGCTCGGGACAGGGGGTTCAGCCCCAGCATTTT.

The chain is built from TRBV5-1 and TRBJ2-7, with 11 nucleotides matching TRBD1. Germline assignment: CDR1 SGHRS and CDR2 YFSETQ. The CDR3 has 14 residues. V gave up 4 bases and J gave up 4 bases; unmatched junction bases: 4. CDR3 nucleotide sequence: TGCGCCAGCAGCCCCGGACAGGGGGCGTACGAGCAGTACGTC. Translated, it gives CASSPGQGAYEQYV.

The J gene is TRBJ1-2, the V gene TRBV19; TRBD1 aligns across 7 bases. The V segment lost 0 bases and the J segment 3 bases; nucleotides outside the gene matches: 7. This CDR3 is 16 amino acids long. The V gene's germline CDR1 is LNHDA and CDR2 SQIVND (reference sequence). The CDR3 DNA reads as TGTGCCAGTAGTATAGATCCCGGGACAGCCTACTATGGCTACACCTTC. Translating gives CASSIDPGTAYYGYTF. The whole variable domain, remainder taken from reference TRBV19 and TRBJ1-2, is DGGITQSPKYLFRKEGQNVTLSCEQNLNHDAMYWYRQDPGQGLRLIYYSQIVNDFQKGDIAEGYSVSREKKESFPLTVTSAQKNPTAFYLCASSIDPGTAYYGYTFGSGTRLTVV.

The chain uses TRBV5-8 and TRBJ1-3; TRBD1 aligns across 9 bases. J lost 4 bases, V lost 3 bases, and 8 bases had no gene match. The CDR3 extends over 16 amino acids. Germline values: CDR1 SGHTS, CDR2 YDEGEE. The CDR3 is CASSSRDRELGNTIYF. The CDR3 coding sequence is TGTGCCAGCAGCTCCCGGGACAGGGAGTTAGGAAACACCATATATTTT.

This chain links TRBV30 with TRBJ2-3; 8 bases align to TRBD2. The V gene end was trimmed by 1 base and the J gene end by 3 bases; junction bases not matched to a gene: 6. In germline, CDR1 is GTSNPN, CDR2 SVGIG (reference sequence). The CDR3 sequence is 15 residues long. CDR3 in amino acids: CAWSAGLARTDTQYF. The CDR3 nucleotides are TGTGCCTGGAGTGCCGGACTAGCCCGAACAGATACGCAGTATTTT. The full variable domain, completed using reference TRBV30 and TRBJ2-3, is SQTIHQWPATLVQPVGSPLSLECTVEGTSNPNLYWYRQAAGRGLQLLFYSVGIGQISSEVPQNLSASRPQDRQFILSSKKLLLSDSGFYLCAWSAGLARTDTQYFGPGTRLTVL.

The V call is TRBV5-6, the J call TRBJ1-4; 7 bases line up with TRBD1. The CDR3 is 14 residues long. Trimming removed 3 bases from V and 8 bases from J; junction bases left unmatched: 7. Germline values: CDR1 SGHDT, CDR2 YYEEEE. CDR3 sequence: CASSYRDSGEKLFF. The CDR3, as DNA: TGTGCCAGCAGCTACCGGGACAGCGGCGAAAAACTGTTTTTT.

This chain connects TRBV5-6 to TRBJ1-1; D remains ambiguous. Trimming left V 2 bases short and J 7 bases short, with 6 bases between. Looked up from germline, CDR1 is SGHDT and CDR2 is YYEEEE. This CDR3 is 11 amino acids long. For the CDR3, the DNA is TGTGCCAGCAGCTTATTTCGTGAAGCTTTCTTT. This translates into CASSLFREAFF.